The sequence of this TCR beta chain was determined in a study of early stage breast cancer tumors. Study-wide points: Enriched TCRB sequences shared across patients were mostly commonly generated sequences. Tumors had approximately 2.5-fold higher T cell density than normal breast.

Method: immunoSEQ multiplex PCR; TCRdb's copy keeps in-frame clones and lacks some. The table includes 25,000 to 35,000 clones, roughly 77% detected once. V was trimmed by 0 bases and J by 7 bases, leaving 12 bases between them. The CDR3 spans 14 residues. Germline V gene sequence: CDR1 MNHEY, CDR2 SVGAGI. To note about this clone: Its antigen is not identified.

The receptor comes from a person aged 35-49 years with breast cancer. V and J are TRBV6-5 and TRBJ2-5; D gene unclear. The sequenced sample consisted of blood. The CDR3 loop is CASSYSRAIGTQYF. CDR3 sequence (DNA): TGTGCCAGCAGTTACTCTCGGGCTATCGGGACCCAGTACTTC.